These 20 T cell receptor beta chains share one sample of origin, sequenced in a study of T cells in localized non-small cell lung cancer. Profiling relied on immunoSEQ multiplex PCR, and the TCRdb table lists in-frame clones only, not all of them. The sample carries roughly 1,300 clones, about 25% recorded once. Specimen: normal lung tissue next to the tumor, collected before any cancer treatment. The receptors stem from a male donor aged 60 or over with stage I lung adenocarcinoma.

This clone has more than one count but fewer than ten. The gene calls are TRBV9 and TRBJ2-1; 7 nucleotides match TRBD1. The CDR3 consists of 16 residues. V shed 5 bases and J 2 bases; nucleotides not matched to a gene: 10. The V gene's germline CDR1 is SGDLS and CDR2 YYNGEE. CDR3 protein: CASRPLDRATYNEQFF. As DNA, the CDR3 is TGTGCCAGCAGACCCTTAGACAGGGCGACCTACAATGAGCAGTTCTTC.

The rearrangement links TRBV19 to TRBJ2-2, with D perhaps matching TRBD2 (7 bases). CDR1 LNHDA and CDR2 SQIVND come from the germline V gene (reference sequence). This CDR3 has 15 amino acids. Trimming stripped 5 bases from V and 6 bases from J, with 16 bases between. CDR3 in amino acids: CASSPPAGGPGELFF. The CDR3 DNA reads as TGTGCCAGTAGTCCCCCCGCCGGGGGGCCCGGGGAGCTGTTTTTT.

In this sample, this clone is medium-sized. The CDR3 loop reads CASSGGWGTEAFF. CDR3 nucleotide sequence: TGTGCCAGCAGCGGCGGGTGGGGGACTGAAGCTTTCTTT. The chain recombines TRBV7-2 with TRBJ1-1; TRBD1 is a possible D gene (5 bases). The germline V gene encodes CDR1 SGHTA and CDR2 FQGNSA. The CDR3 totals 13 residues. The V end was cut by 5 bases, the J end by 5 bases, with 12 bases between.

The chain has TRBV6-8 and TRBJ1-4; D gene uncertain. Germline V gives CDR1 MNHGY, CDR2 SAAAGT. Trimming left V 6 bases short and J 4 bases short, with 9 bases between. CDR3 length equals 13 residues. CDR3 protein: CASSKPDNEKLFF. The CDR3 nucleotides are TGTGCCAGCAGCAAACCGGATAATGAAAAACTGTTTTTT.

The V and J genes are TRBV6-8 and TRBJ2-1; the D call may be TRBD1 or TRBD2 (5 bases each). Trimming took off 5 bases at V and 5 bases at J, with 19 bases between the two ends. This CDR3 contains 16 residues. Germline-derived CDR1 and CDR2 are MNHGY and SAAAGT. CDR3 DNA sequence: TGTGCCAGCAGTCCTCGGGACCTTAGAATAGACAATGAGCAGTTCTTC. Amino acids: CASSPRDLRIDNEQFF.

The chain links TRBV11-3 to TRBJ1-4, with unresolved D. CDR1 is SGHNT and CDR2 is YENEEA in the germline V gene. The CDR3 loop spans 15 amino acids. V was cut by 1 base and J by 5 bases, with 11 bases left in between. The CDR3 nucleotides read TGTGCCAGCAGCTTAGGCTCGGCAGAGAATGAAAAACTGTTTTTT. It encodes CASSLGSAENEKLFF. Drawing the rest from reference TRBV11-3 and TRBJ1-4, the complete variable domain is EAGVVQSPRYKIIEKKQPVAFWCNPISGHNTLYWYLQNLGQGPELLIRYENEEAVDDSQLPKDRFSAERLKGVDSTLKIQPAELGDSAVYLCASSLGSAENEKLFFGSGTQLSVL.

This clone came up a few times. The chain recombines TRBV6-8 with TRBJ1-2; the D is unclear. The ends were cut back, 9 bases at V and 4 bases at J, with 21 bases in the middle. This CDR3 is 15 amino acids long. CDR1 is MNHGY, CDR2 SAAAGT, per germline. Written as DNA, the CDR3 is TGTGCCAGTACCGATTCGCATAGGGCCAGCTATGGCTACACCTTC. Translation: CASTDSHRASYGYTF.

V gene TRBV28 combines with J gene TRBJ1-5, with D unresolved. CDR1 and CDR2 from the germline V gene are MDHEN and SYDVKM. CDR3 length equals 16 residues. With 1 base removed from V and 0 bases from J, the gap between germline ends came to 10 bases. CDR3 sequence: CASSLFGEYSNQPQHF. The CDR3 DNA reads TGTGCCAGCAGTTTATTTGGGGAGTATAGCAATCAGCCCCAGCATTTT.

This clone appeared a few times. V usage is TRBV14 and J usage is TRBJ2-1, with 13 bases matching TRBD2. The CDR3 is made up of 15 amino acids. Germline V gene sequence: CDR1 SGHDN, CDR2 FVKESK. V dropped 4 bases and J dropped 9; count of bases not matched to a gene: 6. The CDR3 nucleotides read TGTGCCAGCAGCCCTGGACTAGCGGGAGTTGGTGAGCAGTTCTTC. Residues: CASSPGLAGVGEQFF.

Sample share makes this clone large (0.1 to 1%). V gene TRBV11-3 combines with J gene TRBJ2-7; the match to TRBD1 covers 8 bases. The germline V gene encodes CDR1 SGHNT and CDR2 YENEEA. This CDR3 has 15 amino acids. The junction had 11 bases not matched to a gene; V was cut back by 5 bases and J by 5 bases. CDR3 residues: CASSPMWQGAHEQYF. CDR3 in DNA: TGTGCCAGCAGCCCGATGTGGCAGGGGGCCCACGAGCAGTACTTC.

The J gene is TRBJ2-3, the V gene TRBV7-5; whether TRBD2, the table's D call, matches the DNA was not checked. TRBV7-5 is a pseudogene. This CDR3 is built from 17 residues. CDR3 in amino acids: CASSPRRLAGGIDTQYF. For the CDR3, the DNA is TGTGCCAGCAGCCCGAGGAGGCTAGCGGGAGGGATCGATACGCAGTATTTT.

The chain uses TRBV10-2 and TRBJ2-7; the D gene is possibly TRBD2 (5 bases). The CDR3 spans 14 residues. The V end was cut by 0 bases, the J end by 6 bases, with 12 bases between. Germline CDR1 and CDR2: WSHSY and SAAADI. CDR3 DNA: TGCGCCAGCAGTGAGTCAAGAGGGAGCAGCGAGCAGTACTTC. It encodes CASSESRGSSEQYF.

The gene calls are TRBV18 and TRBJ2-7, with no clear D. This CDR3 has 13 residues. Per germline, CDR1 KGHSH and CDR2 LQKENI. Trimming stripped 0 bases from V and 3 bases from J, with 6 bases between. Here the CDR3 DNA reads TGTGCCAGCTCACCACCGATGGACTACGAGCAGTACTTC. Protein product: CASSPPMDYEQYF. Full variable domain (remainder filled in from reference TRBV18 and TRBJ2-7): NAGVMQNPRHLVRRRGQEARLRCSPMKGHSHVYWYRQLPEEGLKFMVYLQKENIIDESGMPKERFSAEFPKEGPSILRIQQVVRGDSAAYFCASSPPMDYEQYFGPGTRLTVT.

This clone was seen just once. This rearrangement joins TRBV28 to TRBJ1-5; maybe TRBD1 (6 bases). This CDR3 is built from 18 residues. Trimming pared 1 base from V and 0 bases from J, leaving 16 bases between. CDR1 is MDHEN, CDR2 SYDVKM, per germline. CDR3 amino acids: CASSLFPPGQSSNQPQHF. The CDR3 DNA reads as TGTGCCAGCAGTTTATTCCCCCCAGGACAGAGTAGCAATCAGCCCCAGCATTTT.

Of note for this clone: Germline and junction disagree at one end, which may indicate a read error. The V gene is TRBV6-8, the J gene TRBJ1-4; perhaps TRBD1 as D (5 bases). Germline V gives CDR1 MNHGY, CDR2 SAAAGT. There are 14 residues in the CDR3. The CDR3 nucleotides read TGTGCCATCAGTGGATCAGGGTACAATGAAAAACTGTTTTTT. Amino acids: CAISGSGYNEKLFF.

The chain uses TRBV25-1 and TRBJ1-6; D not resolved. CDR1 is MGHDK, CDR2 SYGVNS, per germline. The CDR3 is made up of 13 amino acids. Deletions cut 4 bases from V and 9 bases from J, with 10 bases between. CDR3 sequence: CASSVGVLSPLHF. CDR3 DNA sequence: TGTGCCAGCAGTGTAGGAGTGCTTTCACCCCTCCACTTT.

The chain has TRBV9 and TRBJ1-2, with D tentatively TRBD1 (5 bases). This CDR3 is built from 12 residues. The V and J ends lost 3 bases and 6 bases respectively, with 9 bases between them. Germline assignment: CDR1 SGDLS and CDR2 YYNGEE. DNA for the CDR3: TGTGCCAGCAGCGCCGAGGGGCATGGCTACACCTTC. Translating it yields CASSAEGHGYTF.

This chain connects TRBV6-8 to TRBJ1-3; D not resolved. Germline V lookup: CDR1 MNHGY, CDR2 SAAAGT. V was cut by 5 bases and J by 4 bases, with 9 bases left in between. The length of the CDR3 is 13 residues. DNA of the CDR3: TGTGCCAGCAGTGGAAACGGGGGAAACACCATATATTTT. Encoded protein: CASSGNGGNTIYF.

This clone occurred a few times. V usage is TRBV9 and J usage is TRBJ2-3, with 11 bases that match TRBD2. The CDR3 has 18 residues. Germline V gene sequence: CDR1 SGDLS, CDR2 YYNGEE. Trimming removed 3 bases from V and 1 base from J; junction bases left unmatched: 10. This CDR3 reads CASSGGSGRGTGTDTQYF. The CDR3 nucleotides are TGTGCCAGCAGCGGGGGTAGCGGGAGGGGCACGGGCACAGATACGCAGTATTTT.

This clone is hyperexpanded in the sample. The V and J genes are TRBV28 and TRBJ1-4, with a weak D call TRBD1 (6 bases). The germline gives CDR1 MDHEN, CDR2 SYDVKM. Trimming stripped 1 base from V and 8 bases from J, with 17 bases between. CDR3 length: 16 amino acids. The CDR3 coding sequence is TGTGCCAGCAGTTTATTCGTTAGGGGGGGAGACGAAAAACTGTTTTTT. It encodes CASSLFVRGGDEKLFF.